The clone carrying this T cell receptor (beta chain) was observed a few times. The data originate from a study of blood T cell repertoires in COVID-19. Study background: Samples representing acute and convalescent COVID-19 were sourced from the United States, Italy and Spain. Sources were T cells, B-cell-depleted T cells, or PBMCs; the material itself was cDNA or gDNA.

Study processing details: Amplification from reference gene primers served as the basis for estimated nucleated cell counts. TCRdb's table, derived via immunoSEQ multiplex PCR, lists solely in-frame clones and lacks some. Clone size and V and J calls were adopted from that table, with D and trimming inferred from the DNA. The sample contains over 250,000 clones, around 86% of which appear only once. The TCR originated in a human donor in a cohort sampled during active COVID-19. Specimen: peripheral blood.

CDR3 nucleotides: TGTGCCAGCAGCTCGACAGGGCGGAACACTGAAGCTTTCTTT. Translated, it gives CASSSTGRNTEAFF. The genes are TRBV5-6 and TRBJ1-1, with 7 bases matching TRBD1. V gave up 3 bases and J gave up 1 base; unmatched junction bases: 3. CDR1 is SGHDT, CDR2 YYEEEE, per germline. CDR3 length: 14 amino acids.